Listed below are T cell receptor beta chains from one sample, sequenced in a study of OX40 agonist ivuxolimab in advanced cancers. Here immunoSEQ multiplex PCR was the method, and the copy in TCRdb shows in-frame clones only, minus some. The sample records 130,000 or so clones, just over 90% being singletons. This material consisted of CD4+ or CD8+ T cells sorted from blood, taken in a trial of the OX40 agonist ivuxolimab. The source of these receptors is an adult with an advanced solid tumor such as melanoma, head and neck, liver or kidney cancer. Each CDR3 is given with its conserved first and last residue. The order of the fields is D gene, J gene, clone size, V gene, CDR3 protein, CDR3 DNA. A D gene is named only where the DNA matches it firmly. For some rows the clone size is stated as once, few or many, or as a class when expanded; others skip it.

d_call: -
j_call: TRBJ1-1
clone_size: few
v_call: TRBV7-9
cdr3_aa: CASSSGPEAFF
cdr3_nt: TGTGCCAGCAGCTCCGGACCCGAAGCTTTCTTT

d_call: -
j_call: TRBJ2-7
clone_size: -
v_call: TRBV9
cdr3_aa: CASSIGTSYEQYF
cdr3_nt: TGTGCCAGCAGCATTGGGACCTCCTACGAGCAGTACTTC

d_call: -
j_call: TRBJ1-1
clone_size: -
v_call: TRBV30
cdr3_aa: CAWTGVNTEAFF
cdr3_nt: TGTGCCTGGACAGGGGTGAACACTGAAGCTTTCTTT

d_call: -
j_call: TRBJ1-2
clone_size: -
v_call: TRBV19
cdr3_aa: CASSTTGSLSGYTF
cdr3_nt: TGTGCCAGTAGTACGACAGGCTCCTTGAGTGGCTACACCTTC

d_call: -
j_call: TRBJ2-6
clone_size: -
v_call: TRBV5-1
cdr3_aa: CASSLGQGAGANVLTF
cdr3_nt: TGCGCCAGCAGCTTGGGCCAAGGTGCTGGGGCCAACGTCCTGACTTTC

d_call: TRBD2
j_call: TRBJ2-5
clone_size: -
v_call: TRBV29-1
cdr3_aa: CSVERLAGEETQYF
cdr3_nt: TGCAGCGTTGAAAGGCTAGCGGGAGAAGAGACCCAGTACTTC

d_call: -
j_call: TRBJ1-1
clone_size: -
v_call: TRBV30
cdr3_aa: CACQNGRNTEAFF
cdr3_nt: TGTGCCTGCCAAAACGGTAGGAACACTGAAGCTTTCTTT

d_call: -
j_call: TRBJ2-1
clone_size: -
v_call: TRBV19
cdr3_aa: CASSSAPLYNEQFF
cdr3_nt: TGTGCCAGTAGTTCGGCTCCGCTATACAATGAGCAGTTCTTC

d_call: TRBD2
j_call: TRBJ2-7
clone_size: once
v_call: TRBV28
cdr3_aa: CASSLWTSGRVGEQYF
cdr3_nt: TGTGCCAGCAGTTTATGGACTAGCGGGAGGGTAGGCGAGCAGTACTTC

d_call: TRBD2
j_call: TRBJ2-7
clone_size: -
v_call: TRBV19
cdr3_aa: CASSMRLAGGPGEQYF
cdr3_nt: TGTGCCAGTAGTATGAGACTAGCGGGAGGGCCGGGGGAGCAGTACTTC

d_call: TRBD1
j_call: TRBJ1-2
clone_size: -
v_call: TRBV4-1
cdr3_aa: CASSPLFAGTGGSLEGYTF
cdr3_nt: TGCGCCAGCAGCCCCCTTTTTGCCGGGACAGGGGGCAGCCTCGAAGGCTACACCTTC

d_call: -
j_call: TRBJ1-1
clone_size: once
v_call: TRBV11-1
cdr3_aa: CASRSGRGAFF
cdr3_nt: TGTGCCAGCAGGTCGGGCCGAGGGGCTTTCTTT

d_call: -
j_call: TRBJ1-5
clone_size: -
v_call: TRBV27
cdr3_aa: CASSPLGAGYNQPQHF
cdr3_nt: TGTGCCAGCAGTCCCCTGGGGGCAGGTTATAATCAGCCCCAGCATTTT

d_call: -
j_call: TRBJ1-4
clone_size: -
v_call: TRBV5-6
cdr3_aa: CASSRGAGSSEKLFF
cdr3_nt: TGTGCCAGCAGCCGGGGGGCAGGGTCTAGCGAAAAACTGTTTTTT

d_call: -
j_call: TRBJ2-5
clone_size: -
v_call: TRBV11-3
cdr3_aa: CASSQDGLQETQYF
cdr3_nt: TGTGCCAGCAGCCAGGACGGGCTCCAAGAGACCCAGTACTTC

d_call: -
j_call: TRBJ1-5
clone_size: -
v_call: TRBV7-9
cdr3_aa: CASSSDTTNQPQHF
cdr3_nt: TGTGCCAGCAGCTCCGACACAACCAATCAGCCCCAGCATTTT

d_call: -
j_call: TRBJ1-4
clone_size: once
v_call: TRBV19
cdr3_aa: CASSSPKGLNEKLFF
cdr3_nt: TGTGCCAGTAGTAGCCCGAAAGGACTTAATGAAAAACTGTTTTTT

d_call: -
j_call: TRBJ1-3
clone_size: -
v_call: TRBV6-5
cdr3_aa: CASYGAAGNTIYF
cdr3_nt: TGTGCCAGCTACGGGGCGGCTGGAAACACCATATATTTT

d_call: -
j_call: TRBJ1-1
clone_size: few
v_call: TRBV29-1
cdr3_aa: CSVVRGTEAFF
cdr3_nt: TGCAGCGTTGTTAGGGGGACTGAAGCTTTCTTT

d_call: -
j_call: TRBJ2-1
clone_size: -
v_call: TRBV5-1
cdr3_aa: CASSQGGAGGGQFF
cdr3_nt: TGCGCCAGCAGCCAGGGGGGCGCGGGAGGTGGGCAGTTCTTC

d_call: TRBD1
j_call: TRBJ1-2
clone_size: -
v_call: TRBV5-1
cdr3_aa: CASSFWTGLEFGYTF
cdr3_nt: TGCGCCAGCAGCTTCTGGACAGGCTTAGAGTTCGGCTACACCTTC

d_call: -
j_call: TRBJ2-5
clone_size: -
v_call: TRBV19
cdr3_aa: CASSDITAGTPTQYF
cdr3_nt: TGTGCCAGTAGCGACATAACCGCAGGGACCCCGACCCAGTACTTC

d_call: -
j_call: TRBJ1-1
clone_size: -
v_call: TRBV7-8
cdr3_aa: CASSFEDGKNTEAFF
cdr3_nt: TGTGCCAGCAGCTTTGAGGACGGCAAGAACACTGAAGCTTTCTTT

d_call: -
j_call: TRBJ2-2
clone_size: few
v_call: TRBV6-6
cdr3_aa: CASRGSMNTGELFF
cdr3_nt: TGTGCCAGCAGAGGTAGCATGAACACCGGGGAGCTGTTTTTT

d_call: TRBD2
j_call: TRBJ2-5
clone_size: -
v_call: TRBV25-1
cdr3_aa: CASSESAGGLWGETQYF
cdr3_nt: TGTGCCAGCAGTGAATCAGCGGGAGGGCTTTGGGGAGAGACCCAGTACTTC

d_call: TRBD1
j_call: TRBJ1-2
clone_size: -
v_call: TRBV19
cdr3_aa: CASSIGQGFYGYTF
cdr3_nt: TGTGCCAGTAGTATAGGACAGGGGTTCTATGGCTACACCTTC

d_call: TRBD1
j_call: TRBJ1-1
clone_size: -
v_call: TRBV9
cdr3_aa: CASSAGTGSEAFF
cdr3_nt: TGTGCCAGCAGCGCCGGGACAGGGAGTGAAGCTTTCTTT

d_call: -
j_call: TRBJ2-3
clone_size: -
v_call: TRBV5-4
cdr3_aa: CASSLLSGRATDTQYF
cdr3_nt: TGTGCCAGCAGCTTGTTGTCGGGCAGGGCCACAGATACGCAGTATTTT

d_call: -
j_call: TRBJ1-1
clone_size: few
v_call: TRBV5-4
cdr3_aa: CASSFAENTEAFF
cdr3_nt: TGTGCCAGCAGCTTCGCAGAGAACACTGAAGCTTTCTTT

d_call: -
j_call: TRBJ1-1
clone_size: -
v_call: TRBV7-9
cdr3_aa: CASSSWGGTTEAFF
cdr3_nt: TGTGCCAGCAGCTCTTGGGGGGGGACCACTGAAGCTTTCTTT

d_call: -
j_call: TRBJ2-5
clone_size: -
v_call: TRBV7-9
cdr3_aa: CASSLVSTQETQYF
cdr3_nt: TGTGCCAGCAGCTTAGTTTCGACTCAAGAGACCCAGTACTTC

d_call: TRBD1
j_call: TRBJ1-1
clone_size: -
v_call: TRBV9
cdr3_aa: CASSKSTGMGTEAFF
cdr3_nt: TGTGCCAGCAGCAAGTCGACAGGGATGGGAACTGAAGCTTTCTTT

d_call: -
j_call: TRBJ1-6
clone_size: few
v_call: TRBV6-1
cdr3_aa: CASSDLWGGNNSPLHF
cdr3_nt: TGTGCCAGCAGTGACCTGTGGGGAGGGAATAATTCACCCCTCCACTTT